Below are 30 T cell receptor beta chains sequenced from a single sample in a study of cytomegalovirus exposure and HLA in healthy donors. PCR involved 60 Vbeta and 13 Jbeta primers. Clones were read by immunoSEQ multiplex PCR, and TCRdb kept only the in-frame ones, dropping some. The sample yields about 140,000 clones, 70% to 80% seen once. The sample comprised PBMCs. These receptors originate from a female donor in good health and CMV-seronegative.

As DNA, the CDR3 is TGTGCCAGCCGACCGGGAGTCGGATCCGGGGAGCTGTTTTTT. Translation gives CASRPGVGSGELFF. The rearrangement joins TRBV19 to TRBJ2-2, with D possibly being TRBD2 (6 bases). The germline V and J ends were trimmed by 9 bases and 6 bases, with 17 bases remaining between them. The CDR3 contains 14 residues. Germline V gene sequence: CDR1 LNHDA, CDR2 SQIVND (reference sequence).

The J gene is TRBJ1-1, the V gene TRBV6-5; D ambiguous. The germline V and J ends were trimmed by 3 bases and 1 base, with 6 bases remaining between them. The CDR3 has 13 residues. CDR1 and CDR2 from the germline V gene are MNHEY and SVGAGI. The DNA for the CDR3 is TGTGCCAGCAGTTATGGAGGGAACACTGAAGCTTTCTTT. It is translated as CASSYGGNTEAFF.

The chain recombines TRBV5-1 with TRBJ2-5, with 7 bases identical to TRBD1. The J call is in doubt because the DNA end fits TRBJ2-7 better. CDR1 and CDR2 (germline): SGHRS, YFSETQ. CDR3 length: 14 amino acids. CDR3 nucleotide sequence: TGCGCCAGCAGCTTAGGGGGCTGGTCCTACGAGCAGTACTTC. Its translation is CASSLGGWSYEQYF.

The V gene is TRBV6-5, the J gene TRBJ1-6; D is perhaps TRBD1 (5 bases). The CDR3 is made up of 15 amino acids. Trimming removed 8 bases from V and 3 bases from J, with 14 bases in between. Germline V gene sequence: CDR1 MNHEY, CDR2 SVGAGI. CDR3 residues: CASGGEVGYNSPLHF. Here the CDR3 DNA reads TGTGCCAGCGGGGGGGAAGTGGGCTATAATTCACCCCTCCACTTT.

This chain uses TRBV30 with TRBJ2-5; tentatively, D is TRBD2 (5 bases). The CDR3 totals 16 residues. The germline V gene has CDR1 GTSNPN and CDR2 SVGIG (reference sequence). Deletions cut 3 bases from V and 3 bases from J, with 20 bases between. The DNA for the CDR3 is TGTGCCTGGAGCCACGGAAGTAGGTGGACTGAAGAGACCCAGTACTTC. This translates into CAWSHGSRWTEETQYF.

The J gene is TRBJ2-2, the V gene TRBV7-2; tentatively, D is TRBD1 (6 bases). V lost 1 base and J 5 bases, leaving 17 bases between the germline ends. CDR3 size: 17 residues. The germline gives CDR1 SGHTA, CDR2 FQGNSA. CDR3 region: CASSLEPRGSRTGELFF. CDR3 coding DNA: TGTGCCAGCAGCTTAGAGCCCAGGGGAAGCCGAACCGGGGAGCTGTTTTTT.

The rearrangement links TRBV2 to TRBJ2-1, with 14 bases identical to TRBD2. Germline trimming cut 7 bases from V and 10 bases from J; bases unmatched to any gene: 6. CDR3 length: 14 amino acids. The germline V gene has CDR1 SNHLY and CDR2 FYNNEI. CDR3 DNA: TGTGCCAGCAAGGGACTAGCGGGAGTCGGGGAGCAGTTCTTC. This codes for CASKGLAGVGEQFF.

The V call is TRBV15, the J call TRBJ2-3; 11 bases line up with TRBD2. From germline, CDR1 is LNHNV and CDR2 YYDKDF (reference sequence). V trimming: 0 bases; J trimming: 3 bases; junction bases outside the gene matches: 5. The CDR3 length is 17 residues. CDR3 bases: TGTGCCACCAGCAGAGAATGGACTAGCGGGTCTACAGATACGCAGTATTTT. Its protein product is CATSREWTSGSTDTQYF.

CDR3 in DNA: TGCGCCAGCAGTTATGGTCGGGGACAGGACTTCACAGATACGCAGTATTTT. This codes for CASSYGRGQDFTDTQYF. The chain couples TRBV5-1 to TRBJ2-3, with 8 bases fitting TRBD1. The CDR3 is 17 amino acids. The V and J ends lost 5 bases and 2 bases, in that order; junction bases with no gene match: 13. From germline, CDR1 is SGHRS and CDR2 YFSETQ.

In this sample, this clone turned up a few times. This chain uses TRBV25-1 with TRBJ2-3; 11 positions match TRBD1. CDR3 length: 15 amino acids. CDR1 is MGHDK, CDR2 SYGVNS, per germline. The trim removed 4 bases at V and 3 bases at J, leaving 3 bases unmatched. CDR3 sequence: CASSGTGGFTDTQYF. The CDR3 DNA follows: TGTGCCAGCAGTGGGACAGGGGGCTTTACAGATACGCAGTATTTT.

The V gene is TRBV2, the J gene TRBJ2-1; 7 bases map to TRBD1. CDR1 and CDR2 from the germline V gene are SNHLY and FYNNEI. The CDR3 length is 12 residues. J gave up 14 bases and V 4 bases, and 8 bases lay outside the gene matches. CDR3 loop: CASSGTPGQKFF. Here the CDR3 DNA reads TGTGCCAGCAGTGGCACCCCGGGACAGAAGTTCTTC.

This clone has a single count. The rearrangement links TRBV7-9 to TRBJ2-7; TRBD1 aligns across 8 bases. CDR1 is SEHNR and CDR2 is FQNEAQ in the germline V gene (reference sequence). After removal of 5 bases from V and 5 bases from J, the junction contained 8 bases not matched to a gene. The CDR3 spans 14 residues. CDR3 DNA: TGTGCCAGCAGCCGAACGACAGGGGCGGACGAGCAGTACTTC. The encoded protein is CASSRTTGADEQYF. The full variable domain, with the rest looked up from reference TRBV7-9 and TRBJ2-7, is DTGVSQNPRHKITKRGQNVTFRCDPISEHNRLYWYRQTLGQGPEFLTYFQNEAQLEKSRLLSDRFSAERPKGSFSTLEIQRTEQGDSAMYLCASSRTTGADEQYFGPGTRLTVT.

V is TRBV2 and J is TRBJ1-1, with 7 bases aligning to TRBD1. The CDR3 has 14 amino acids. The V gene end was trimmed by 8 bases and the J gene end by 0 bases; junction bases not matched to a gene: 6. Germline values: CDR1 SNHLY, CDR2 FYNNEI. CDR3 protein: CASRRDSLNTEAFF. In DNA, the CDR3 is TGTGCCAGCCGAAGGGACAGCTTGAACACTGAAGCTTTCTTT.

This chain links TRBV9 with TRBJ2-7; 10 bases are shared with TRBD2. J lost 3 bases, V lost 0 bases, and 15 bases had no gene match. The CDR3 runs to 19 residues. The V gene's germline CDR1 is SGDLS and CDR2 YYNGEE. For the CDR3, the DNA is TGTGCCAGCAGCGTAGCTCCTAGCGGGGGCACCCATCTGAGCTACGAGCAGTACTTC. Residues: CASSVAPSGGTHLSYEQYF.

The chain employs TRBV29-1 and TRBJ1-1, with D possibly being TRBD1 (5 bases). The CDR3 covers 12 residues. Germline CDR1 SQVTM, CDR2 ANQGSEA. The ends were cut back, 6 bases at V and 3 bases at J, with 11 bases in the middle. The CDR3 region is CSVRSGYTEAFF. CDR3 DNA: TGCAGCGTCAGATCAGGGTACACTGAAGCTTTCTTT.

This chain links TRBV4-3 with TRBJ2-5; 14 bases align to TRBD2. CDR3 length: 18 residues. The V segment lost 3 bases and the J segment 5 bases; nucleotides outside the gene matches: 11. Germline assignment: CDR1 LGHNA and CDR2 YSLEER. CDR3 coding DNA: TGCGCCAGCAGCCACCACCAGCGGACTAGCGGGAGGTGGGAGACCCAGTACTTC. Translation gives CASSHHQRTSGRWETQYF.

The gene calls are TRBV2 and TRBJ1-5; maybe TRBD1 (6 bases). Germline loops: CDR1 SNHLY, CDR2 FYNNEI. The CDR3 spans 13 residues. The V gene lost 5 bases and the J gene lost 7 bases, with 12 bases spanning the gap. DNA for the CDR3: TGTGCCAGCAGTCCAGACAGGACGCAGCCCCAGCATTTT. The encoded protein is CASSPDRTQPQHF.

The chain carries TRBV6-5 and TRBJ1-1, with 10 nucleotides matching TRBD1. The CDR3 extends over 13 amino acids. With 5 bases clipped from V and 7 bases from J, the junction kept 4 bases outside the gene matches. Germline values: CDR1 MNHEY, CDR2 SVGAGI. The CDR3 protein is CASSNRDRGEAFF. The CDR3 nucleotides are TGTGCCAGCAGTAACCGGGACAGGGGTGAAGCTTTCTTT.

This clone was detected a few times. The V call is TRBV10-3, the J call TRBJ2-2, with 11 bases identical to TRBD2. CDR1 ENHRY and CDR2 SYGVKD come from the germline V gene. This CDR3 is 16 amino acids long. V shed 4 bases, J shed 5 bases, and the junction held 6 bases outside the gene matches. The DNA of the CDR3 is TGTGCCATCAGTGGAGTTCGGACTAGCGGGACCGGGGAGCTGTTTTTT. This encodes CAISGVRTSGTGELFF.

The chain couples TRBV2 to TRBJ1-4, with D possibly matching TRBD1 (5 bases). Germline lookup yields CDR1 SNHLY and CDR2 FYNNEI. Between the trimmed V and J ends, which lost 2 bases and 7 bases, there was a span of 14 bases. The CDR3 covers 15 residues. The CDR3 sequence: CASSERAGPSEKLFF. The CDR3 coding sequence is TGTGCCAGCAGTGAACGGGCAGGGCCTTCTGAAAAACTGTTTTTT.

Only a few counts were recorded for this clone. The chain recombines TRBV30 with TRBJ2-2; the D is unclear. V gave up 0 bases and J gave up 5 bases, with 7 bases separating them. In germline, CDR1 is GTSNPN, CDR2 SVGIG (reference sequence). The CDR3 runs to 13 residues. Written as DNA, the CDR3 is TGTGCCTGGAGTGTACAGAGAACCGGGGAGCTGTTTTTT. Translation: CAWSVQRTGELFF.

This sequence joins TRBV4-3 and TRBJ2-3, with D possibly matching TRBD2 (6 bases). Germline CDR1 reads LGHNA; CDR2 reads YSLEER. This CDR3 has 14 amino acids. Trimming stripped 4 bases from V and 6 bases from J, with 14 bases between. The CDR3 loop is CASSPIIGGDTQYF. Here the CDR3 DNA reads TGCGCCAGCAGCCCCATTATAGGAGGGGATACGCAGTATTTT.

The chain recombines TRBV7-2 with TRBJ1-1; weak D call: TRBD1 (5 bases). This CDR3 has 15 amino acids. Trimming pared 4 bases from V and 1 base from J, leaving 13 bases between. The V gene's germline CDR1 is SGHTA and CDR2 FQGNSA. DNA for the CDR3: TGTGCCAGCAGCTCAAGCAGGGCCCCGAACACTGAAGCTTTCTTT. Its protein is CASSSSRAPNTEAFF.

The V and J genes are TRBV9 and TRBJ2-7, with TRBD1 as a possible D gene (5 bases). Deletions cut 0 bases from V and 3 bases from J, with 13 bases between. CDR3 size: 15 residues. CDR1 SGDLS and CDR2 YYNGEE come from the germline V gene. The CDR3, as DNA: TGTGCCAGCAGCGTAGAGGAAGGGGCCCACTACGAGCAGTACTTC. Its translation is CASSVEEGAHYEQYF.

The chain recombines TRBV7-2 with TRBJ1-3; D might be TRBD1 (5 bases). CDR3 size: 15 residues. Between the trimmed V and J ends, which lost 7 bases and 0 bases, there was a span of 13 bases. Germline V gene data show CDR1 as SGHTA and CDR2 as FQGNSA. The CDR3: CASMRRGSSGNTIYF. The CDR3, as DNA: TGTGCCAGCATGAGGAGGGGAAGCTCTGGAAACACCATATATTTT.

The chain joins TRBV7-2 to TRBJ2-2; 9 bases align to TRBD2. Germline CDR1 reads SGHTA; CDR2 reads FQGNSA. CDR3 length: 14 amino acids. V lost 7 bases to trimming and J lost 9 bases; unmatched junction nucleotides: 9. CDR3 nucleotide sequence: TGTGCCAGCACGCGGGGGGGGAGCGACCGGGAGCTGTTTTTT. The encoded protein is CASTRGGSDRELFF.

This clone has only one observation. The V gene is TRBV23-1, the J gene TRBJ2-1; 7 bases align to TRBD2. TRBV23-1 falls under the ORF class, with uncertain function. The CDR3 consists of 18 residues. J gave up 4 bases and V 2 bases, and 14 bases lay outside the gene matches. CDR3 coding DNA: TGCGCCAGCAGTCAACCGGCCTTCGTTAGCGGGTTTTACAATGAGCAGTTCTTC. Its translation: CASSQPAFVSGFYNEQFF.

The chain uses TRBV6-1 and TRBJ1-2; D unresolved. Germline CDR1 MNHNS, CDR2 SASEGT. Trimming removed 7 bases at V and 8 bases at J, with 11 bases between. The CDR3 covers 11 residues. The DNA of the CDR3 is TGTGCCAGCACTAAAGACGGGGGCTACACCTTC. This gives the protein CASTKDGGYTF.

The table lists this clone with a few counts. The rearrangement uses TRBV7-2 and TRBJ1-1; tentative D call: TRBD1 (6 bases). V was shortened by 0 bases and J by 0 bases, with 20 bases between the two germline ends. Germline loops: CDR1 SGHTA, CDR2 FQGNSA. This CDR3 is 19 amino acids long. The DNA for the CDR3 is TGTGCCAGCAGCTTAGCGGCTCAAACAGGGCTAAGGATGAACACTGAAGCTTTCTTT. It encodes CASSLAAQTGLRMNTEAFF.

In this sample, this clone turned up once. CDR3 sequence reads: CASSYSGGGTDTQYF. The CDR3 nucleotides read TGTGCCAGCAGTTACTCGGGCGGGGGAACAGATACGCAGTATTTT. V is TRBV6-5 and J is TRBJ2-3; 7 bases align to TRBD2. Per the germline V gene, CDR1 is MNHEY and CDR2 is SVGAGI. V shed 0 bases and J 3 bases; nucleotides not matched to a gene: 3. CDR3 size: 15 residues.